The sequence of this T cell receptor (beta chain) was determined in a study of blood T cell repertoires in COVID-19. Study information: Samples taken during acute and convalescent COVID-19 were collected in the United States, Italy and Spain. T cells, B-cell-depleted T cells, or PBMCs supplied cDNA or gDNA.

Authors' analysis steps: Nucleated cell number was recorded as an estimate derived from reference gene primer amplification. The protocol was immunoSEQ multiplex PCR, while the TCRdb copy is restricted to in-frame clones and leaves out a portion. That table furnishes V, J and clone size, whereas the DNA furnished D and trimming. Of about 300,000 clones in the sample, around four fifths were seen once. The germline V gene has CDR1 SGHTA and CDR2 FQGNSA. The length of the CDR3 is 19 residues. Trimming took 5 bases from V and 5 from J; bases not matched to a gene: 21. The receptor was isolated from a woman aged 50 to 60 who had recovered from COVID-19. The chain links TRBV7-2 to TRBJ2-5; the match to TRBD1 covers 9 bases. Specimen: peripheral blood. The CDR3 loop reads CASSPHRAGTGTSWETQYF. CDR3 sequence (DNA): TGTGCCAGCAGCCCCCACCGGGCCGGGACAGGGACCTCTTGGGAGACCCAGTACTTC.